Below are 4 T cell receptor beta chains sequenced from a single sample in a study of blood T cell repertoires in COVID-19. The repertoire was sequenced with immunoSEQ multiplex PCR; TCRdb's copy has only in-frame clones and lacks some. The table records some 220,000 clones, around 80% of them present only once. The material sequenced was peripheral blood. Receptor source: a woman aged 70-85 years with acute or convalescent COVID-19.

This chain joins TRBV5-1 and TRBJ1-2; 8 bases map to TRBD1. The germline CDR1 and CDR2 sequences are SGHRS and YFSETQ. V was pared by 3 bases and J by 5 bases, with 6 bases of the junction left unmatched. The CDR3 covers 14 residues. In DNA form, the CDR3 reads TGCGCCAGCAGCTCGACAGGGGATGGGTATGGCTACACCTTC. It translates to CASSSTGDGYGYTF.

This clone was counted only a few times. The V gene is TRBV7-2, the J gene TRBJ2-3, with D unresolved. Trimming shortened V by 5 bases and J by 5 bases, and 11 bases separated the two germline ends. The CDR3 runs 13 residues. Germline CDR1 and CDR2: SGHTA and FQGNSA. The CDR3 DNA reads TGTGCCAGCAGCATCCAGATCAGAGATACGCAGTATTTT. It yields the protein CASSIQIRDTQYF.

V is TRBV6-5 and J is TRBJ1-1, with D maybe TRBD1 (6 bases). CDR3 size: 15 residues. V dropped 0 bases and J dropped 11 bases, with 19 bases sitting between them. Germline-derived CDR1 and CDR2 are MNHEY and SVGAGI. The CDR3 DNA reads TGTGCCAGCAGTTACTCGAGACGGTGGGGGGGCCGGGCTTTCTTT. Translating it yields CASSYSRRWGGRAFF.

The rearrangement joins TRBV14 to TRBJ1-2; no reliable D call. Germline assignment: CDR1 SGHDN and CDR2 FVKESK. Trimming left V 1 base short and J 7 bases short, with 13 bases between. CDR3 size: 14 residues. CDR3 region: CASSQGQGSGGYTF. The DNA of the CDR3 is TGTGCCAGCAGCCAAGGTCAAGGTTCGGGTGGCTACACCTTC.